The following is a TCR beta chain sequence with its context. Its antigen is as yet unknown. The data belong to a study of T cell responses to AZD1222 COVID-19 vaccine. Study-level findings and limits: Of spike-specific TCRs, nearly half reportedly target regions left unmutated in variants. Seropositive status at baseline applied to only a handful of AZD1222 recipients. Recipients of two AZD1222 doses showed rising Spike-specific TCR breadth and depth. The repertoires were collected only after the peak T cell response.

Method: immunoSEQ multiplex PCR; TCRdb's copy keeps in-frame clones and lacks some. The sample holds over 150,000 clones, over 80% seen once. Germline V gene lookup returns CDR1 SEHNR and CDR2 FQNEAQ (reference sequence). The CDR3 is made up of 12 amino acids. Trimming stripped 10 bases from V and 4 bases from J, with 13 bases between. This clonotype was sampled from an adult in good health. The genes are TRBV7-9 and TRBJ1-2; D is uncertain. The input for sequencing was peripheral blood, taken on day 0 of AZD1222 vaccination. The CDR3 DNA follows: TGTGCCATCTACCCCGCGGGCTATGGCTACACCTTC. Its translation is CAIYPAGYGYTF.